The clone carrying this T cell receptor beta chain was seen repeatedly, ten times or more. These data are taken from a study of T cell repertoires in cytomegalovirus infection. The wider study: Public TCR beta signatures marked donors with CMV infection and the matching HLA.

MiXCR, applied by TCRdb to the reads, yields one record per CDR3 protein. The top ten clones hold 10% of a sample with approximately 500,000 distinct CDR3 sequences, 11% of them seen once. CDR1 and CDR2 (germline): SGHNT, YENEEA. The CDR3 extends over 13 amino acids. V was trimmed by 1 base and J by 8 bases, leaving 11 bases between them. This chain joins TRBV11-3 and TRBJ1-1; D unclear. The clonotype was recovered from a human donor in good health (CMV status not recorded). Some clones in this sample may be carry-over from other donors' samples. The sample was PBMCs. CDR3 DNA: TGTGCCAGCAGCTTAGGACTGGCGGGGGAAGCTTTCTTT. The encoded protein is CASSLGLAGEAFF.